Each of the 32 T cell receptor beta chains below was sequenced from the same sample in a study of control samples from healthy donors and cancer patients. The data were produced by immunoSEQ multiplex PCR, yet TCRdb's version contains in-frame clones alone and is incomplete. Of 100,000 to 150,000 clones in the sample, approximately 89% are singletons; the top ten hold 7.8%. The sample was blood. These receptors all stem from a woman aged 18-30 years in good health.

The chain joins TRBV19 to TRBJ1-6; no clear D. The V and J ends lost 5 bases and 0 bases respectively, with 8 bases between them. This CDR3 region has 15 residues. Germline V lookup: CDR1 LNHDA, CDR2 SQIVND (reference sequence). In DNA form, the CDR3 reads TGTGCCAGTAGTGTACAGAGCTCCTATAATTCACCCCTCCACTTT. It translates to CASSVQSSYNSPLHF.

This CDR3 is CASSLSSGSTDTQYF. DNA of the CDR3: TGTGCCAGCAGCTTGTCATCAGGGTCCACAGATACGCAGTATTTT. The chain couples TRBV5-4 to TRBJ2-3; perhaps TRBD1 as D (5 bases). The CDR3 sequence is 15 residues long. The ends were cut back, 1 base at V and 2 bases at J, with 11 bases in the middle. Germline values: CDR1 SGHNT, CDR2 YYREEE (reference sequence). Looking up the rest from reference TRBV5-4 and TRBJ2-3 gives the full variable domain: ETGVTQSPTHLIKTRGQQVTLRCSSQSGHNTVSWYQQALGQGPQFIFQYYREEENGRGNFPPRFSGLQFPNYSSELNVNALELDDSALYLCASSLSSGSTDTQYFGPGTRLTVL.

The rearrangement uses TRBV5-1 and TRBJ1-5, with a possible D match to TRBD1 (6 bases). Germline V CDR1 and CDR2: SGHRS, YFSETQ. Trimming removed 7 bases from V and 6 bases from J, with 17 bases in between. This CDR3 has 14 residues. This chain's CDR3 is CASSPTGTSQPQHF. CDR3 nucleotides: TGCGCCAGCTCCCCCACAGGGACCAGTCAGCCCCAGCATTTT.

Concerning this clone itself: The sample holds other DNA sequences that translate to the same CDR3. The V and J genes are TRBV7-2 and TRBJ2-2, with D possibly TRBD1 on 5 matching bases. CDR1 and CDR2 from the germline V gene are SGHTA and FQGNSA. Trimming removed 1 base at V and 8 bases at J, with 8 bases between. This CDR3 comprises 13 residues. The CDR3 reads CASSLDGAGELFF. CDR3 DNA sequence: TGTGCCAGCAGCTTAGATGGGGCTGGGGAGCTGTTTTTT.

J is TRBJ2-5 and V is TRBV30; D might be TRBD2 (6 bases). Trimming removed 3 bases from V and 3 bases from J, with 11 bases in between. This CDR3 comprises 13 residues. CDR1 is GTSNPN, CDR2 SVGIG, per germline (reference sequence). CDR3 in amino acids: CAWSMGLEETQYF. The CDR3 nucleotides read TGTGCCTGGAGCATGGGACTTGAAGAGACCCAGTACTTC.

This clone was seen a few times. This chain joins TRBV5-5 and TRBJ1-6; TRBD1 agrees at 9 bases. Germline V gene data show CDR1 as SGHKS and CDR2 as YYEKEE (reference sequence). V was clipped by 3 bases and J by 8 bases; unmatched bases: 6. The CDR3 sequence is 15 residues long. The CDR3 sequence is CASSSRDRDDSPLHF. CDR3 in DNA: TGTGCCAGCAGCTCGCGGGACAGGGACGATTCACCCCTCCACTTT.

The V call is TRBV27, the J call TRBJ2-3, with 11 nucleotides matching TRBD2. Trimming took 2 bases from V and 7 from J; bases not matched to a gene: 11. Germline V gives CDR1 MNHEY, CDR2 SMNVEV (reference sequence). The CDR3 runs to 17 residues. CDR3 amino acids: CASSLKGLAGGRYTQYF. The CDR3 coding sequence is TGTGCCAGCAGTTTAAAGGGGCTAGCGGGAGGAAGGTATACGCAGTATTTT.

Written as DNA, the CDR3 is TGTGCCAGCAGAATTCAATCGGACCCTAACTATGGCTACACCTTC. This encodes CASRIQSDPNYGYTF. The chain links TRBV6-6 to TRBJ1-2; D gene ambiguous. Trimming took 6 bases from V and 0 from J, leaving 14 bases between them. The CDR3 is made up of 15 amino acids. The germline V gene encodes CDR1 MNHNY and CDR2 SVGAGI (reference sequence).

The chain is built from TRBV18 and TRBJ1-1; D might be TRBD1 (6 bases). The germline V and J ends were trimmed by 2 bases and 2 bases, with 9 bases remaining between them. The CDR3 loop spans 14 amino acids. Looked up from germline, CDR1 is KGHSH and CDR2 is LQKENI. In nucleotides, the CDR3 is TGTGCCAGCTCACCAGGGACAACAAACACTGAAGCTTTCTTT. Protein: CASSPGTTNTEAFF.

The CDR3 reads CASSEVIDLNTEAFF. In nucleotides, the CDR3 is TGTGCCAGCAGTGAAGTTATAGATTTGAACACTGAAGCTTTCTTT. V usage is TRBV2 and J usage is TRBJ1-1; no reliable D call. The CDR3 spans 15 residues. With 1 base removed from V and 0 bases from J, the gap between germline ends came to 9 bases. Germline V gene data show CDR1 as SNHLY and CDR2 as FYNNEI.

This chain uses TRBV6-5 with TRBJ2-7; 8 bases are a match to TRBD1. With V trimmed by 7 bases and J by 5 bases, 10 bases remained unmatched. Germline V gives CDR1 MNHEY, CDR2 SVGAGI. The CDR3 sequence is 14 residues long. The CDR3 protein is CASNTRTGINEQYF. CDR3 nucleotides: TGTGCCAGCAACACCCGGACAGGGATTAACGAGCAGTACTTC.

The rearrangement links TRBV16 to TRBJ2-1; tentatively, D is TRBD1 or TRBD2 (5 bases each). The ends were cut back, 1 base at V and 6 bases at J, with 7 bases in the middle. The CDR3 length is 13 residues. The germline V gene encodes CDR1 KGHSY and CDR2 FQNENV. CDR3 sequence: CASSQYGTNEQFF. In nucleotides, the CDR3 is TGTGCCAGCAGCCAATATGGGACCAATGAGCAGTTCTTC.

This clone was observed a single time. The V call is TRBV5-1, the J call TRBJ1-2; a weak D match, TRBD1 (5 bases). CDR3 size: 15 residues. Germline lookup yields CDR1 SGHRS and CDR2 YFSETQ. The V gene lost 0 bases and the J gene lost 6 bases, with 15 bases spanning the gap. The CDR3 here is CASSLGGRGADGYTF. In nucleotides, the CDR3 is TGCGCCAGCAGCTTGGGGGGTAGAGGGGCGGATGGCTACACCTTC.

This clone was observed a single time. For the CDR3, the DNA is TGTGCCAGCAGTTCAGGGGGGAGGGCGCGCAATCAGCCCCAGCATTTT. Protein product: CASSSGGRARNQPQHF. The gene calls are TRBV6-5 and TRBJ1-5; 7 nucleotides align to TRBD1. With 4 bases clipped from V and 2 bases from J, the junction kept 8 bases outside the gene matches. Germline V gene data show CDR1 as MNHEY and CDR2 as SVGAGI. This CDR3 is built from 16 residues.

V is TRBV9 and J is TRBJ2-2, with a possible D match to TRBD1 (6 bases). The germline CDR1 and CDR2 sequences are SGDLS and YYNGEE. V dropped 4 bases and J dropped 6 bases, with 19 bases sitting between them. The CDR3 covers 16 residues. DNA of the CDR3: TGTGCCAGCAGCCCAAGGGGACATGGTTTCGCCGGGGAGCTGTTTTTT. This codes for CASSPRGHGFAGELFF.

CDR3 region: CASSLGMRGDSPLHF. In nucleotides, the CDR3 is TGTGCCAGCAGCTTAGGGATGCGGGGGGATTCACCCCTCCACTTT. The V call is TRBV7-2, the J call TRBJ1-6; TRBD1 might be the D (5 bases). Germline CDR1 SGHTA, CDR2 FQGNSA. Trimming cost V 1 base and J 8 bases, with 12 bases left between them. The CDR3 is 15 residues long.

The chain joins TRBV30 to TRBJ2-1, with 13 bases lining up with TRBD2. CDR1 is GTSNPN and CDR2 is SVGIG in the germline V gene (reference sequence). The CDR3 runs 17 residues. V shed 4 bases, J shed 2 bases, and the junction held 8 bases outside the gene matches. DNA for the CDR3: TGTGCCTGGACCGGACTAGCGGGAGATACGACCTACAATGAGCAGTTCTTC. It specifies CAWTGLAGDTTYNEQFF.

The chain uses TRBV11-2 and TRBJ1-1; no clear D. Germline loops: CDR1 SGHAT, CDR2 FQNNGV. The CDR3 runs to 16 residues. V dropped 1 base and J dropped 1 base, with 13 bases sitting between them. As DNA, the CDR3 is TGTGCCAGCAGCTTAGCGGGCAGATGGACGAACACTGAAGCTTTCTTT. It codes for CASSLAGRWTNTEAFF.

V and J are TRBV14 and TRBJ2-7, with no clear D. V was clipped by 0 bases and J by 9 bases, with 18 bases between them. There are 15 residues in the CDR3. The germline CDR1 and CDR2 sequences are SGHDN and FVKESK. As DNA, the CDR3 is TGTGCCAGCAGCCAAGATCTGGGTTGGCCACCTGCGCAGTACTTC. Residues: CASSQDLGWPPAQYF.

This clone is judged medium-sized. The chain is built from TRBV12-3 or TRBV12-4 and TRBJ2-5; TRBD2 agrees at 7 bases. The CDR3 has 13 amino acids. J lost 5 bases, V lost 6 bases, and 6 bases had no gene match. CDR3 amino acids: CASRGEGLETQYF. The CDR3 DNA sequence: TGTGCCAGCAGGGGGGAGGGGCTGGAGACCCAGTACTTC.

CDR3 in amino acids: CASSLALGGQETQYF. CDR3 sequence (DNA): TGTGCCAGCAGCTTAGCGCTAGGAGGTCAAGAGACCCAGTACTTC. The chain couples TRBV7-7 to TRBJ2-5; D possibly corresponds to TRBD2 (5 bases). V lost 0 bases and J 2 bases, leaving 10 bases between the germline ends. The V gene's germline CDR1 is SSHAT and CDR2 FNYEAQ (reference sequence). The CDR3 sequence is 15 residues long.

This clone was counted once. The chain links TRBV27 to TRBJ2-3; 8 positions match TRBD2. The CDR3 sequence is 20 residues long. The germline gives CDR1 MNHEY, CDR2 SMNVEV (reference sequence). After removal of 2 bases from V and 5 bases from J, the junction contained 21 bases not matched to a gene. This chain's CDR3 is CASSLGYSNWRGALGDTQYF. CDR3 nucleotides: TGTGCCAGCAGTTTAGGGTACTCTAACTGGCGGGGGGCTCTTGGAGATACGCAGTATTTT.

With respect to this clone: Other DNA sequences from this sample encode an identical CDR3 as well. The chain employs TRBV9 and TRBJ2-2; D gene uncertain. The ends were cut back, 0 bases at V and 6 bases at J, with 3 bases in the middle. From germline, CDR1 is SGDLS and CDR2 YYNGEE. The CDR3 spans 12 residues. CDR3: CASSVGSGELFF. The DNA for the CDR3 is TGTGCCAGCAGCGTAGGTTCCGGGGAGCTGTTTTTT.

The V and J genes are TRBV3-1 (or the pseudogene TRBV3-2) and TRBJ1-2; D gene unclear. Per germline, CDR1 LGHDT and CDR2 YNNKEL (reference sequence). The V gene lost 7 bases and the J gene lost 8 bases, with 14 bases spanning the gap. The CDR3 runs 12 residues. The CDR3 here is CASTDRGRGYTF. As DNA, the CDR3 is TGTGCCAGCACCGATCGGGGTAGGGGCTACACCTTC.

This chain joins TRBV15 and TRBJ1-6; D is unclear. CDR3 length: 17 residues. The V and J ends lost 5 bases and 4 bases respectively, with 18 bases between them. Germline V lookup: CDR1 LNHNV, CDR2 YYDKDF (reference sequence). The CDR3 DNA reads TGTGCCACCAGCTTCCTTATTAAGACCCCTTATAATTCACCCCTCCACTTT. Translation gives CATSFLIKTPYNSPLHF.

The genes are TRBV27 and TRBJ1-6, with D tentatively TRBD1 (6 bases). The V gene lost 1 base and the J gene lost 7 bases, with 11 bases spanning the gap. Germline values: CDR1 MNHEY, CDR2 SMNVEV (reference sequence). The length of the CDR3 is 15 residues. The CDR3 protein is CASSLLDRRNSPLHF. As DNA, the CDR3 is TGTGCCAGCAGTTTATTGGACAGAAGGAATTCACCCCTCCACTTT.

The CDR3, as DNA: TGTGCCACCCAGAGAACCAGGGGTTGGAACACTGAAGCTTTCTTT. Its translation is CATQRTRGWNTEAFF. The rearrangement joins TRBV27 to TRBJ1-1; tentative D call: TRBD1 (6 bases). V was shortened by 10 bases and J by 1 base, with 19 bases between the two germline ends. This CDR3 contains 15 residues. Germline V gives CDR1 MNHEY, CDR2 SMNVEV (reference sequence).

The V and J genes are TRBV7-2 and TRBJ2-5, with D unresolved. CDR3 length equals 11 residues. V was shortened by 1 base and J by 7 bases, with 4 bases between the two germline ends. Germline-derived CDR1 and CDR2 are SGHTA and FQGNSA. CDR3 nucleotide sequence: TGTGCCAGCAGCTTAGGGGGGACCCAGTACTTC. Amino acids: CASSLGGTQYF. The variable domain in full, completed from reference TRBV7-2 and TRBJ2-5, reads GAGVSQSPSNKVTEKGKDVELRCDPISGHTALYWYRQSLGQGLEFLIYFQGNSAPDKSGLPSDRFSAERTGGSVSTLTIQRTQQEDSAVYLCASSLGGTQYFGPGTRLLVL.

The V call is TRBV29-1, the J call TRBJ1-1, with 9 nucleotides matching TRBD1. Germline V gene sequence: CDR1 SQVTM, CDR2 ANQGSEA. J was trimmed by 2 bases and V by 4 bases; bases with no gene match: 2. The CDR3 spans 13 residues. The CDR3 loop reads CSVGDRANTEAFF. The CDR3, as DNA: TGCAGCGTTGGGGACAGGGCTAACACTGAAGCTTTCTTT.

The gene calls are TRBV7-2 and TRBJ2-7, with TRBD2 as a possible D gene (5 bases). The V and J ends lost 5 bases and 2 bases respectively, with 13 bases between them. Germline V lookup: CDR1 SGHTA, CDR2 FQGNSA. The CDR3 is made up of 14 amino acids. The CDR3 sequence is CASSPAGLAYEQYF. CDR3 DNA sequence: TGTGCCAGCAGCCCCGCGGGTTTAGCCTACGAGCAGTACTTC.

J is TRBJ1-2 and V is TRBV19; D is undetermined. The germline gives CDR1 LNHDA, CDR2 SQIVND (reference sequence). The CDR3 contains 14 residues. The V end lost 4 bases, the J end lost 2 bases, and 11 bases lay between the germline ends. CDR3 loop: CASSTREGNYGYTF. CDR3 in DNA: TGTGCCAGTAGTACCCGCGAGGGAAACTATGGCTACACCTTC.

This clone has a handful of counts. The rearrangement links TRBV15 to TRBJ2-7; 7 nucleotides agree with TRBD2. The CDR3 is 17 residues long. Losses at the gene ends were 3 bases for V and 3 bases for J; bases not matched to a gene: 14. Germline V gene data show CDR1 as LNHNV and CDR2 as YYDKDF (reference sequence). Here the CDR3 reads CATSSYPPTSADYEQYF. The CDR3 nucleotides are TGTGCCACCAGCAGTTACCCGCCTACTAGCGCGGACTACGAGCAGTACTTC.